This T cell receptor (beta chain) was sequenced for a study of blood T cell repertoires in COVID-19. As for the study in general: Italy, Spain and the United States were the sources of the convalescent and acute COVID-19 samples. PBMCs, B-cell-depleted T cells, or T cells provided the cDNA or gDNA that made up the material.

Authors' processing steps: Using reference gene primer amplification, nucleated cell counts were estimated. The repertoire was sequenced with immunoSEQ multiplex PCR; TCRdb's copy has only in-frame clones and lacks some. The V and J calls and clone size were taken over from that table, and D and trimming were inferred from the DNA. The data hold over 400,000 clones, with about 88% observed a single time. V was pared by 5 bases and J by 8 bases, with 12 bases between. The CDR3 runs to 12 residues. Looked up from germline, CDR1 is KGHSH and CDR2 is LQKENI. Seattle patients were enrolled during active infection and followed longitudinally.

The receptor comes from a woman aged 50 to 65 with COVID-19, enrolled during active disease. Sample: peripheral blood. The V gene is TRBV18, the J gene TRBJ1-1; D may be TRBD1 (5 bases). CDR3 nucleotides: TGTGCCAGCTCAACCAATGCAGGGGAAGCTTTCTTT. This sequence encodes CASSTNAGEAFF.